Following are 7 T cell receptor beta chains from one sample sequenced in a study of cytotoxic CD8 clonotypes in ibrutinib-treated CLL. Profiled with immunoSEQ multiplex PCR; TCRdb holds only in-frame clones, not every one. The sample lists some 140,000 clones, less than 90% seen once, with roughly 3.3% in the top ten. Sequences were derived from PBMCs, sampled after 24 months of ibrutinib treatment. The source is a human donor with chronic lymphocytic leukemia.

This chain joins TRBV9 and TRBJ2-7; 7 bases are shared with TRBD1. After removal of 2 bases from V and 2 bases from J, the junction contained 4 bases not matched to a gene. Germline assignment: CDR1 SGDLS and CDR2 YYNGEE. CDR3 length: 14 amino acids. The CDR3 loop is CASSVRTGPYEQYF. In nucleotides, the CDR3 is TGTGCCAGCAGCGTCAGGACAGGACCCTACGAGCAGTACTTC.

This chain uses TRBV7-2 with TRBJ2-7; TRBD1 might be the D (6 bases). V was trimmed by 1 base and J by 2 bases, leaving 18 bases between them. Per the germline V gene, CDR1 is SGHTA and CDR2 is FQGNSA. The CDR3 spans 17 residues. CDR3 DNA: TGTGCCAGCAGCTTAGGCGTAATCTGGCAGGGGACCTACGAGCAGTACTTC. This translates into CASSLGVIWQGTYEQYF.

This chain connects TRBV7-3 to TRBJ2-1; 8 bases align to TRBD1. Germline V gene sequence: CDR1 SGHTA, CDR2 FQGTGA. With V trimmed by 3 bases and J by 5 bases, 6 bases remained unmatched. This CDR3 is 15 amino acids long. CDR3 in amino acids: CASSFRDRTDNEQFF. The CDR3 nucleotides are TGTGCCAGCAGCTTTCGGGACAGGACTGACAATGAGCAGTTCTTC. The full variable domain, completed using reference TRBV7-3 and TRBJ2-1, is GAGVSQTPSNKVTEKGKYVELRCDPISGHTALYWYRQSLGQGPEFLIYFQGTGAADDSGLPNDRFFAVRPEGSVSTLKIQRTERGDSAVYLCASSFRDRTDNEQFFGPGTRLTVL.

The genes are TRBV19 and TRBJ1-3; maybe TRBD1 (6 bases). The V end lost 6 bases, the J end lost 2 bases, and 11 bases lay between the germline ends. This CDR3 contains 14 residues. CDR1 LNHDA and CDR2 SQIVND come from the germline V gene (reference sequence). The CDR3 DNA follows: TGTGCCAGTAGCGAGACAGGAACTGGAAACACCATATATTTT. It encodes CASSETGTGNTIYF. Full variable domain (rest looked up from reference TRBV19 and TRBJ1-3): DGGITQSPKYLFRKEGQNVTLSCEQNLNHDAMYWYRQDPGQGLRLIYYSQIVNDFQKGDIAEGYSVSREKKESFPLTVTSAQKNPTAFYLCASSETGTGNTIYFGEGSWLTVV.

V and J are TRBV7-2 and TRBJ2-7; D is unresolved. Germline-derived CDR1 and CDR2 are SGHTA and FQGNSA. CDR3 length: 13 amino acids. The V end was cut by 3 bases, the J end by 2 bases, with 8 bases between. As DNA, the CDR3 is TGTGCCAGCAGCTTCGGCCGGACCTACGAGCAGTACTTC. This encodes CASSFGRTYEQYF.

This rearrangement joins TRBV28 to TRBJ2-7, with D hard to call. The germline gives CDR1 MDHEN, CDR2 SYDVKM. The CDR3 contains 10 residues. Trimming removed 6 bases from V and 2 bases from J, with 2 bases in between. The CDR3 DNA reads TGTGCCAGCAGCACCTACGAGCAGTACTTC. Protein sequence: CASSTYEQYF.

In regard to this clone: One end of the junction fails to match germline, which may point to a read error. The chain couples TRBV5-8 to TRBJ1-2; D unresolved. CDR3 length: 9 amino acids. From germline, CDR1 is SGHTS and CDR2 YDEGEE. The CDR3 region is CASSLSGIF. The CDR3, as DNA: TGTGCCAGCAGCTTGAGTGGGATATTC.